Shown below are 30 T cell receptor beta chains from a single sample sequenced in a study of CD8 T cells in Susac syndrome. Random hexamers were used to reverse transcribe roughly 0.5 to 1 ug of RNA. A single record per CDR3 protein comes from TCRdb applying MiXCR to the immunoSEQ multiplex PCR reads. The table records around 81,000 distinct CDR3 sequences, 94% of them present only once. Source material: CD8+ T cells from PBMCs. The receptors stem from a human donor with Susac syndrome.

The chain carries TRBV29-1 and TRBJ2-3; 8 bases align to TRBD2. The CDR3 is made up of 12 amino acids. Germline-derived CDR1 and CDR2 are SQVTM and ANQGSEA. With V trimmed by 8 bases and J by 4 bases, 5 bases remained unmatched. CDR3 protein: CSLRREADTQYF. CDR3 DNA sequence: TGCAGCCTTAGGCGGGAGGCAGATACGCAGTATTTT.

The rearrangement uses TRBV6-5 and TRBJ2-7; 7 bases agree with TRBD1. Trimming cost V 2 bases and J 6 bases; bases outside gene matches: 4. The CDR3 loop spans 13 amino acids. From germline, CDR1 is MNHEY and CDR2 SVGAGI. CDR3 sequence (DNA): TGTGCCAGCAGTTACAGGGACAGAAGCGAGCAGTACTTC. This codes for CASSYRDRSEQYF.

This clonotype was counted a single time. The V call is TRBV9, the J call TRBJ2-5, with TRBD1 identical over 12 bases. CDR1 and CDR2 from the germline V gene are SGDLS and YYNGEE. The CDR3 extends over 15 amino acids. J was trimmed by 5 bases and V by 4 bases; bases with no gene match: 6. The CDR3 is CASSFRDRGLETQYF. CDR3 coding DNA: TGTGCCAGCAGCTTCCGGGACAGGGGGCTGGAGACCCAGTACTTC.

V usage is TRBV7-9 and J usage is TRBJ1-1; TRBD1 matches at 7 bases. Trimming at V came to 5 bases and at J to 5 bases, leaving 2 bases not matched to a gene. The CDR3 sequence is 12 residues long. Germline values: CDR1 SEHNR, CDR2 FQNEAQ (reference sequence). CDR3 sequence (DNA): TGTGCCAGCAGCACAGGGGTGACTGAAGCTTTCTTT. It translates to CASSTGVTEAFF.

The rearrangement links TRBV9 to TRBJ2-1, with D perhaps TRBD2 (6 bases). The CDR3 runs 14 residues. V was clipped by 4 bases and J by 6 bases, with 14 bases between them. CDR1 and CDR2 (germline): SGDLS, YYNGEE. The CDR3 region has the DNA TGTGCCAGCAGCCTCCCGGGACTCATCAATGAGCAGTTCTTC. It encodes CASSLPGLINEQFF.

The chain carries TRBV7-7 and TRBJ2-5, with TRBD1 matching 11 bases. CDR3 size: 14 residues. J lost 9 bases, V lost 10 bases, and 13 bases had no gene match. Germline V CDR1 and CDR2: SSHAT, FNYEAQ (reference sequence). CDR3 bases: TGTGCCATCTCCGGGACAGGGGGGTCGGTGGCCCAGTACTTC. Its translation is CAISGTGGSVAQYF. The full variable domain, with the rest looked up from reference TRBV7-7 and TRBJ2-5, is GAGVSQSPRYKVTKRGQDVTLRCDPISSHATLYWYQQALGQGPEFLTYFNYEAQPDKSGLPSDRFSAERPEGSISTLTIQRTEQRDSAMYRCAISGTGGSVAQYFGPGTRLLVL.

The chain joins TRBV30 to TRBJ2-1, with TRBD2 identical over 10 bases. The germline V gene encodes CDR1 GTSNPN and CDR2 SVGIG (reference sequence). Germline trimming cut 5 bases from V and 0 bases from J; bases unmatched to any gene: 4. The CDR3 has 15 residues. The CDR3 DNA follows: TGTGCCTGGTCGGCTAGCGGGAGCTCCTACAATGAGCAGTTCTTC. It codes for CAWSASGSSYNEQFF.

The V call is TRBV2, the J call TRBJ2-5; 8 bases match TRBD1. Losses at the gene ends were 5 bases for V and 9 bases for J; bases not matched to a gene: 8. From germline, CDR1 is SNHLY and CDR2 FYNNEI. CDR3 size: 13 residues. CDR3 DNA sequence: TGTGCCAGCAGTCGCAGGGGGCCATATTCCCAGTACTTC. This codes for CASSRRGPYSQYF.

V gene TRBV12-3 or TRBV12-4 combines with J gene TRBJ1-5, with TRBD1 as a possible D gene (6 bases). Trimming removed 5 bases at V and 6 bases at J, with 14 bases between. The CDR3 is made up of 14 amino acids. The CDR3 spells CASSILDSTQPQHF. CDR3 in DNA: TGTGCCAGCAGTATCTTGGACAGTACTCAGCCCCAGCATTTT.

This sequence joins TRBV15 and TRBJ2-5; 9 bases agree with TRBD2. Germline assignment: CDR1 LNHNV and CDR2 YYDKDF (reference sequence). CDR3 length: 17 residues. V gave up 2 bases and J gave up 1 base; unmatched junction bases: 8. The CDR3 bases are TGTGCCACCAGCAGAACCCGCAGCGGGGGGTCCCAAGAGACCCAGTACTTC. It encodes CATSRTRSGGSQETQYF. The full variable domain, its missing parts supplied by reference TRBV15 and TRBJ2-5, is DAMVIQNPRYQVTQFGKPVTLSCSQTLNHNVMYWYQQKSSQAPKLLFHYYDKDFNNEADTPDNFQSRRPNTSFCFLDIRSPGLGDTAMYLCATSRTRSGGSQETQYFGPGTRLLVL.

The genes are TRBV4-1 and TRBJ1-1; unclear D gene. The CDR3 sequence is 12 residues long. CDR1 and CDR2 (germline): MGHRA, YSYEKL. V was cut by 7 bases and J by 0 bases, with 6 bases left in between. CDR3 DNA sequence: TGCGCCAGCATAGGAATGAACACTGAAGCTTTCTTT. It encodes CASIGMNTEAFF.

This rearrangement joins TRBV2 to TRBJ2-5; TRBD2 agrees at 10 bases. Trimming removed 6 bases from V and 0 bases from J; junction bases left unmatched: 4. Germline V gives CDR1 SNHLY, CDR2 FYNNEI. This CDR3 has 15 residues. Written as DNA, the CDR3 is TGTGCCAGCAGCCTAACTAGCGGGAACCAAGAGACCCAGTACTTC. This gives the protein CASSLTSGNQETQYF. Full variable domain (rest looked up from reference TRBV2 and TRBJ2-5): EPEVTQTPSHQVTQMGQEVILRCVPISNHLYFYWYRQILGQKVEFLVSFYNNEISEKSEIFDDQFSVERPDGSNFTLKIRSTKLEDSAMYFCASSLTSGNQETQYFGPGTRLLVL.

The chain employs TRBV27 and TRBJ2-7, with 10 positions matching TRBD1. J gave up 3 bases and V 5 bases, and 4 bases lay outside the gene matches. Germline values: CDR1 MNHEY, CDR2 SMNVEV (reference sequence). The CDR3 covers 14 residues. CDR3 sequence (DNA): TGTGCCAGCAGTGCCGGGACAGGGGTCTACGAGCAGTACTTC. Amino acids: CASSAGTGVYEQYF.

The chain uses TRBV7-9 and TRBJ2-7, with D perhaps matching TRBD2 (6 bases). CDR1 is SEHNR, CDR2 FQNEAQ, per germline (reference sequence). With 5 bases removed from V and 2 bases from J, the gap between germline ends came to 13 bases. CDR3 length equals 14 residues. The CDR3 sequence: CASSPSGEAYEQYF. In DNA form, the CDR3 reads TGTGCCAGCAGCCCATCGGGGGAAGCCTACGAGCAGTACTTC. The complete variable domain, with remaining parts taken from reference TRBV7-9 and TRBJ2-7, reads DTGVSQNPRHKITKRGQNVTFRCDPISEHNRLYWYRQTLGQGPEFLTYFQNEAQLEKSRLLSDRFSAERPKGSFSTLEIQRTEQGDSAMYLCASSPSGEAYEQYFGPGTRLTVT.

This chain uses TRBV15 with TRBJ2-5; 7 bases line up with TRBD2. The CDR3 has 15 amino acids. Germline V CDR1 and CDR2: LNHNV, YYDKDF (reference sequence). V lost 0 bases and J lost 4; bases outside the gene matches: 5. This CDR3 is CATSRDGGGGETQYF. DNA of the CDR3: TGTGCCACCAGCAGAGATGGCGGGGGTGGAGAGACCCAGTACTTC.

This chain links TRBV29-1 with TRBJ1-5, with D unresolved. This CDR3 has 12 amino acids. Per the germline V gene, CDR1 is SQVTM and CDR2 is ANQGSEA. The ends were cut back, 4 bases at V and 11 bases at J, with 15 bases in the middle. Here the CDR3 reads CSVVGRASTQHF. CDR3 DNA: TGCAGCGTTGTGGGGAGGGCCTCGACCCAGCATTTT.

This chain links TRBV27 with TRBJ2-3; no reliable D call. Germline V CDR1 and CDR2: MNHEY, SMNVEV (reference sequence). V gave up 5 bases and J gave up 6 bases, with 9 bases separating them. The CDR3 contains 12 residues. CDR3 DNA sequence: TGTGCCAGCAGTCCTTCCTTGGATACGCAGTATTTT. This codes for CASSPSLDTQYF.

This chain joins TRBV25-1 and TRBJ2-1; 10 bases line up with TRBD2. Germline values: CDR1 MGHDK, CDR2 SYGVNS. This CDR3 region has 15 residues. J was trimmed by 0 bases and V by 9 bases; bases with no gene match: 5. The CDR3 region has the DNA TGTGCCAGTATCCCTAGCGGGAGCTCCTACAATGAGCAGTTCTTC. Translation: CASIPSGSSYNEQFF. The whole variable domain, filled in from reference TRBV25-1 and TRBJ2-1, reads EADIYQTPRYLVIGTGKKITLECSQTMGHDKMYWYQQDPGMELHLIHYSYGVNSTEKGDLSSESTVSRIRTEHFPLTLESARPSHTSQYLCASIPSGSSYNEQFFGPGTRLTVL.

The CDR3 here is CASSSPGLPTNEQFF. In DNA form, the CDR3 reads TGTGCCAGCAGCTCGCCGGGACTTCCCACCAATGAGCAGTTCTTC. The rearrangement joins TRBV6-6 to TRBJ2-1; possible D gene TRBD2, 6 bases. V lost 6 bases, J lost 6 bases, and 18 bases lay in between. This CDR3 comprises 15 residues. Germline CDR1 and CDR2: MNHNY and SVGAGI (reference sequence).

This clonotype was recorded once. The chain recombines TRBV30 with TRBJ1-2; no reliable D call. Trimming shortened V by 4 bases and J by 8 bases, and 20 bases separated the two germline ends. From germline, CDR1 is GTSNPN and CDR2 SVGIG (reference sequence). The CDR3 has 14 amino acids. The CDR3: CAWTEVGLISGYTF. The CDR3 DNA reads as TGTGCCTGGACCGAGGTGGGCCTGATCAGCGGCTACACCTTC.

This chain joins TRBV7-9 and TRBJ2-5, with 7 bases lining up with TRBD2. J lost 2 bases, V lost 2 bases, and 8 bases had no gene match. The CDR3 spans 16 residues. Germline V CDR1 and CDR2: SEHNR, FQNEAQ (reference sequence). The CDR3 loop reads CASSLRPSGLQETQYF. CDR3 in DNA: TGTGCCAGCAGCTTACGGCCTAGCGGACTGCAAGAGACCCAGTACTTC. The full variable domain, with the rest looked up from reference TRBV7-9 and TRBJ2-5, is DTGVSQNPRHKITKRGQNVTFRCDPISEHNRLYWYRQTLGQGPEFLTYFQNEAQLEKSRLLSDRFSAERPKGSFSTLEIQRTEQGDSAMYLCASSLRPSGLQETQYFGPGTRLLVL.

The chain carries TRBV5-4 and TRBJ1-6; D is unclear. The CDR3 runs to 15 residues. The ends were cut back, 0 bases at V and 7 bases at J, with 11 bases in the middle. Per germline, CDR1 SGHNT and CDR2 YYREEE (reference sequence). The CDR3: CASSLVPELNSPLHF. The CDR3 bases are TGTGCCAGCAGCTTGGTGCCGGAGTTAAATTCACCCCTCCACTTT.

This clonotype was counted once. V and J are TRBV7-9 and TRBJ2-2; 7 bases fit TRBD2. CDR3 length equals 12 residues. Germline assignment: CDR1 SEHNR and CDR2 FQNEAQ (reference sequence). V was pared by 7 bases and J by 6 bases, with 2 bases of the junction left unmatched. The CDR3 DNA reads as TGTGCCAGCACCGGGGGGTCCGGGGAGCTGTTTTTT. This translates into CASTGGSGELFF.

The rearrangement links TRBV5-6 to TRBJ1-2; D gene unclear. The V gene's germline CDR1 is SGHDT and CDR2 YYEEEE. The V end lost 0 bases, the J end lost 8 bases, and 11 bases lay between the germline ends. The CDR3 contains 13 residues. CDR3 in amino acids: CASSLEATQGYTF. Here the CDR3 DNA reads TGTGCCAGCAGCTTGGAGGCCACACAGGGCTACACCTTC.

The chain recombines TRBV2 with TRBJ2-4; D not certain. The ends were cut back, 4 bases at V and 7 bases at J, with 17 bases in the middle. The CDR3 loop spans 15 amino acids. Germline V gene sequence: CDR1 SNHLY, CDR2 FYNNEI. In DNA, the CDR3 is TGTGCCAGCAGTGGAGCCTCTGTACAAGGGAACATTCAGTACTTC. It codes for CASSGASVQGNIQYF.

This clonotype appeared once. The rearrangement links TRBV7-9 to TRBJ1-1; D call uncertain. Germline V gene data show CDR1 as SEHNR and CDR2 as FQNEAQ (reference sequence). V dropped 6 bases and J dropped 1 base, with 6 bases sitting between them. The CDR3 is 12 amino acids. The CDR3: CASRLENTEAFF. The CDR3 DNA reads TGTGCCAGCAGACTCGAGAACACTGAAGCTTTCTTT.

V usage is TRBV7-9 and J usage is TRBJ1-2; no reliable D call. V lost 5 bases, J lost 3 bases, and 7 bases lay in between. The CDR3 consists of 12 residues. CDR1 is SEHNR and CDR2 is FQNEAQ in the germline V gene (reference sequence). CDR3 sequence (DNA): TGTGCCAGCAGCACTGACTACTATGGCTACACCTTC. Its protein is CASSTDYYGYTF.

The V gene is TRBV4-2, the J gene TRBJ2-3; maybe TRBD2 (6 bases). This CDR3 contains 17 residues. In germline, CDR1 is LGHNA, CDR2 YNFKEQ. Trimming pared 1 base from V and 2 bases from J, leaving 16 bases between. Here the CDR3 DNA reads TGTGCCAGCAGCCAAGCCCTGGAGGGGAGAGACACAGATACGCAGTATTTT. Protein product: CASSQALEGRDTDTQYF.

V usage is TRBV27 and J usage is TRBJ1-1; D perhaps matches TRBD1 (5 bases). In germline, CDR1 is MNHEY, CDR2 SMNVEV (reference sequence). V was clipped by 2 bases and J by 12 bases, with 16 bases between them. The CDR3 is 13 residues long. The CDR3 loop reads CASSLAGTGETFF. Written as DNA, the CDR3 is TGTGCCAGCAGTTTAGCTGGGACCGGCGAGACTTTCTTT.

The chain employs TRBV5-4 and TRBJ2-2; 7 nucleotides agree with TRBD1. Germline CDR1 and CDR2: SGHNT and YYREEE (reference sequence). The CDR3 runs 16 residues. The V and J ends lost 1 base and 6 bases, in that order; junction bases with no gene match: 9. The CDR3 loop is CASSLKQGLLAGELFF. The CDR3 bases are TGTGCCAGCAGCTTGAAACAGGGGCTGTTGGCCGGGGAGCTGTTTTTT.